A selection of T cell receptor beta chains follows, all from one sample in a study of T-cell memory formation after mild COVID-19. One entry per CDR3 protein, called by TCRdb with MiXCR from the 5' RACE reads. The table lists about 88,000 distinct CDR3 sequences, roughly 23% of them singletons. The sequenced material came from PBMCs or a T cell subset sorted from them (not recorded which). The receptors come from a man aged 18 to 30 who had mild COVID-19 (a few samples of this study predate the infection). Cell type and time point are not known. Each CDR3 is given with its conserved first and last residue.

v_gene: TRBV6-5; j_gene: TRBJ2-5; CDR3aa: CASSGPVRTQYF
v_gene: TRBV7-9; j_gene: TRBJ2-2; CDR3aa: CASSSETARNTGELFF
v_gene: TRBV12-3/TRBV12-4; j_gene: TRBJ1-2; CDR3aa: CASSLGRVDGYTF
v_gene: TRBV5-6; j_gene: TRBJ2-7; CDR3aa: CASSEGHNYEQYF
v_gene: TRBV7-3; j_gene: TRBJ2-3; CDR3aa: CASSRAGGGDTQYF
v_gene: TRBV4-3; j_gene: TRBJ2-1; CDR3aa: CASSFRTQEHEQFF
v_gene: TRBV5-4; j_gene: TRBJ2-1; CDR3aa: CASSLGQGNNEQFF
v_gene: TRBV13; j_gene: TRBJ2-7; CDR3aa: CASSIKTSGAHEQYF
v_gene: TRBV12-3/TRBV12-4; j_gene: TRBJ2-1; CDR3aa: CASSPGGVGNEQFF
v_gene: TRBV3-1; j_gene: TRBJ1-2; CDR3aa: CASSQEIGQINYGYTF
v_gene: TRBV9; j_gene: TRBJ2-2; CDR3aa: CASSVKHAGELFF
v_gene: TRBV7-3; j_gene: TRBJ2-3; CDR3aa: CASSPGRAGVHTQYF
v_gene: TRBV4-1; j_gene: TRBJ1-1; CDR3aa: CASSQEQARVTEAFF
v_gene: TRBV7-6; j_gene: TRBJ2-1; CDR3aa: CASSRGARGAFNEQFF
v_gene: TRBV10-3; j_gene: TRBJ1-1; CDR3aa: CAISESRRFTEAFF
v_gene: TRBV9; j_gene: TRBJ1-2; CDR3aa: CASSPRDGLSNGYTF
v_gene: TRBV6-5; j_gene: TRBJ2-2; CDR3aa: CASTLDRNTGELFF
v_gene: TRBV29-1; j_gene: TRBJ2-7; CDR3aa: CSVDSLTGTGYEQYF
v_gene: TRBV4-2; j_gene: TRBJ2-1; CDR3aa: CASSPGTSGDNEQFF
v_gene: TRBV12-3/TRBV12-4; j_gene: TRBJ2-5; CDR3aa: CASSWRGGETQYF
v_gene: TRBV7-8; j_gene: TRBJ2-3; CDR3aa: CASSLDTFVYGASFTDTQYF
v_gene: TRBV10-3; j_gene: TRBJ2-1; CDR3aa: CAIRRDYNEQFF
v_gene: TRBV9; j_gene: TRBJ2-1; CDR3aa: CASSVHFLAGGDEQFF
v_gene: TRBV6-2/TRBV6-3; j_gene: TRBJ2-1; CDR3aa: CASSYGQGGQFF
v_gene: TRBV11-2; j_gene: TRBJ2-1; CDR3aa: CASSLLPGQRNEQFF
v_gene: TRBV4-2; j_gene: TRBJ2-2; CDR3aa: CASRGTERDTGELFF
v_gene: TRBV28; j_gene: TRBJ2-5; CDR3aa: CASGPGTQYF
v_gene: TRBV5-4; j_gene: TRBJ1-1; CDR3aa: CASSLWIGEPGGFAEAFF
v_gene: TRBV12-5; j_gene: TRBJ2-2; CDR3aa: CASGSGGTGELFF
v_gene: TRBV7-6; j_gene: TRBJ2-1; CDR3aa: CASSYSRSHNEQFF
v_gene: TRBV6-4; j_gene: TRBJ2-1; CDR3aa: CASSDTSVSEQFF
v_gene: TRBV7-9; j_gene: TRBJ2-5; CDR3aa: CASSPPPGGGETQYF
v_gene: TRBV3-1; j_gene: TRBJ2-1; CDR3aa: CASSFSGTGLHNEQFF
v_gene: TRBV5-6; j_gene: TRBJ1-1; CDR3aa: CASSPGTAQAFF
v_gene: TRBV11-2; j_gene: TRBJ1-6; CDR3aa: CASSPIGFNSPLHF
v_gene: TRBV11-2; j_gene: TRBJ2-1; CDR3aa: CASSLYPQGGASSYNEQFF
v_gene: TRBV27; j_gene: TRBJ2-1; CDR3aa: CASRVGTSGGVNEQFF